The following is a T cell receptor (beta chain) sequence with its context. Its antigen is still unknown. No base quality information exists; no much larger clone differs at one position. Relative to germline, V is 2 bases shorter and J is 5 bases shorter, with 10 bases between their ends. There are 13 amino acids in the CDR3, from cysteine to phenylalanine inclusive. The only DNA kept is the CDR3, 39 bases in frame from the first base. From a lookup of the germline V gene, CDR1 and CDR2 are SGDLS and YYNGEE. The data were obtained in a study of T-cell memory formation after mild COVID-19 (dated by TCRdb to about 2021). The study in broad terms: TCR sequence clusters from the two donors were largely donor specific. The cohort comprised two young, previously healthy adult volunteers, one female and one male. In two donors, T-cell clones that expanded and contracted after mild COVID-19 were tracked by sequencing TCRalpha and TCRbeta repertoires over time. On the study overall, not on this receptor specifically: The detection of some responding clones in pre-infection memory suggests that pre-existing cross-reactive memory T cells joined the SARS-CoV-2 response. Contracting CD4+ clones were found mainly in CM and EM memory subsets, while CD8+ clones were enriched in EMRA. From day 15 to 85, contracting clones showed balanced CD4/CD8 phenotypes, whereas a second wave of clones that expanded from day 15 to 37 leaned towards CD4+. The second-wave clones that peaked on day 37 were not confirmed to be SARS-CoV-2 specific. Only a couple of mild cases were covered in the study, and larger cohorts including severe cases with pre-infection samples were considered necessary.

Ficoll-Paque density gradient centrifugation was used to isolate PBMCs. The sequencer listed for this sample is Illumina NovaSeq 6000. Using 5'RACE with constant-segment primers, TCRalpha and TCRbeta cDNA libraries were constructed, with sample barcodes and unique molecular identifiers added in the process. RNA was extracted from every sample with Trizol reagent. The libraries were amplified in two PCR steps, and the second step added a second sample barcode and Illumina TruSeq adapters. Libraries were sequenced on an Illumina NovaSeq with 2 x 150 bp paired-end reads. As for how the authors treated the data: Reads were demultiplexed and collapsed into UMI-guided consensus sequences with migec v1.2.7. Using mixcr v2.1.11, UMI consensuses were aligned to TRA and TRB V and J templates and then assembled into clonotypes. Expanded or contracted clonotypes were those called significant by both edgeR and NoisET, with noise models trained on biological replicates. For edgeR calls, the cutoffs were a false discovery rate-adjusted p below 0.01 and a log2 fold-change threshold of 1. PCA with hierarchical clustering of max-normalized trajectories of the 1000 most abundant clonotypes was used as exploratory dynamics analysis. Each responding clone was given a CD4 or CD8 phenotype based on the CD4+ and CD8+ repertoires, which had been sequenced separately. The public reads were run again by TCRdb, first through fastp at Q25 and then through MiXCR, and only productive beta chains were kept. CDR3 protein sequences are deduplicated, and each keeps its most common genes and DNA. It is TCRdb's table, rather than the study itself, that gives the V and J calls and clone size. This sample is represented by about 180,000 distinct CDR3 sequences; 15% to 20% of them were singletons. The ten biggest clones cover about 1.9% of the sample.

Input material: PBMCs or a T cell subset sorted from them (not recorded which). This chain is built from TRBV9 and TRBJ2-5; a weak D assignment points to TRBD2 (5 bases agree). This receptor was identified in an adult woman who had mild COVID-19 (a few samples of this study predate the infection). The sample titles of this study are shuffled in the database, so cell type and time point are left out; the donor was told from shared clones. The nucleotide sequence reads as follows: TGTGCCAGCAGCGTCTCTAGCTCGGAGACCCAGTACTTC. Its amino acids are CASSVSSSETQYF.